Listed below are T cell receptor beta chains from one sample, sequenced in a study of cytomegalovirus exposure and HLA in healthy donors. The data were produced by immunoSEQ multiplex PCR, yet TCRdb's version contains in-frame clones alone and is incomplete. The sample table includes about 50,000 clones. The sequenced sample was PBMCs. These receptors originate from an older woman in good health and CMV-seropositive. Each CDR3 is given with its conserved first and last residue. Each record gives: D gene, V gene, J gene, CDR3 protein, CDR3 DNA. D genes are given only for firm matches.

>NA|TRBV27|TRBJ2-5
CASSLRAGLPRETQYF
TGTGCCAGCAGTTTACGGGCAGGACTCCCGAGGGAGACCCAGTACTTC
>NA|TRBV6-5|TRBJ1-5
CAAGGAGAPQHF
TGTGCCGCGGGGGGGGCAGGGGCGCCCCAGCATTTT
>TRBD1|TRBV7-7|TRBJ2-2
CASSRVTGVFTGELFF
TGTGCTAGCAGCCGGGTTACAGGGGTATTCACCGGGGAGCTGTTTTTT
>NA|TRBV29-1|TRBJ2-1
CSAYGESSDNEQFF
TGCAGCGCGTACGGGGAAAGCTCCGACAATGAGCAGTTCTTC
>TRBD2|TRBV7-7|TRBJ2-7
CASSKGLAEADEQYF
TGTGCTAGCAGCAAGGGACTAGCGGAAGCGGACGAGCAGTACTTC
>NA|TRBV18|TRBJ1-5
CASSSQGSDQPQHF
TGTGCCAGCTCATCCCAGGGGAGCGATCAGCCCCAGCATTTT
>NA|TRBV29-1|TRBJ1-1
CSVEMGGGTEAFF
TGCAGCGTTGAAATGGGGGGAGGCACTGAAGCTTTCTTT
>NA|TRBV5-1|TRBJ1-6
CASSLVTDYNSPLHF
TGCGCCAGCAGCTTGGTGACAGATTATAATTCACCCCTCCACTTT
>TRBD1|TRBV5-1|TRBJ2-7
CASSLEPSRGNNEQYF
TGCGCCAGCAGCTTGGAACCCTCCAGGGGGAACAACGAGCAGTACTTC
>TRBD1|TRBV6-5|TRBJ1-2
CAIRDRDGYTF
TGTGCCATCCGGGACAGGGACGGCTACACCTTC
>TRBD1|TRBV2|TRBJ1-6
CASSTRQGYNSPLHF
TGTGCCAGCAGTACGCGACAGGGCTATAATTCACCCCTCCACTTT
>NA|TRBV5-6|TRBJ2-3
CASSRFGDTQYF
TGTGCCAGCAGCCGTTTCGGGGATACGCAGTATTTT
>NA|TRBV11-2|TRBJ2-7
CASSSGLDYEQYF
TGTGCCAGCAGCTCCGGACTGGACTACGAGCAGTACTTC
>NA|TRBV29-1|TRBJ1-4
CSVVFLEKLFF
TGCAGCGTTGTATTCCTCGAAAAACTGTTTTTT
>TRBD2|TRBV27|TRBJ2-1
CASSLLGLAAGEQFF
TGTGCCAGCAGTCTGTTGGGACTAGCGGCAGGGGAGCAGTTCTTC
>TRBD2|TRBV11-2|TRBJ2-1
CASSLDLTRSAGGPHEQFF
TGTGCCAGCAGCTTAGATCTTACTCGTTCTGCGGGGGGGCCGCATGAGCAGTTCTTC